This entry lists 29 T cell receptor beta chains sequenced from one sample in a study of OX40 agonist ivuxolimab in advanced cancers. Library preparation used the immunoSEQ multiplex PCR assay. Sourced from immuneACCESS, this table was stored by TCRdb with only in-frame sequences that have V and J called. A share of the clones is absent; for the studies checked, an unresolved V gene accounts for under half, and the remainder has no known explanation. The sample table contains tens of thousands of clones; only one count was recorded for 92% of them. Clones ranked in the top ten supply under 15% of the sample. Sequencing used CD4+ or CD8+ T cells sorted from blood, obtained in a trial of the OX40 agonist ivuxolimab. The receptors derive from an adult with an advanced solid tumor such as melanoma, head and neck, liver or kidney cancer.

V gene TRBV7-3 combines with J gene TRBJ2-3; 11 nucleotides match TRBD2. Germline lookup yields CDR1 SGHTA and CDR2 FQGTGA. Trimming took 5 bases from V and 4 from J; bases not matched to a gene: 14. The CDR3 is 18 amino acids. The CDR3 region has the DNA TGTGCCAGCAGCAAAAGTCGTAAACTAGCGGGAGACCCAGATACGCAGTATTTT. It yields the protein CASSKSRKLAGDPDTQYF.

The chain uses TRBV19 and TRBJ2-3; D is unresolved. The CDR3 is 15 residues long. Trimming pared 3 bases from V and 0 bases from J, leaving 10 bases between. The germline V gene encodes CDR1 LNHDA and CDR2 SQIVND (reference sequence). This chain's CDR3 is CASSISQTSTDTQYF. DNA for the CDR3: TGTGCCAGTAGTATCAGCCAGACTAGCACAGATACGCAGTATTTT.

The sample holds one count of this clone. The chain uses TRBV27 and TRBJ2-3, with 7 nucleotides matching TRBD2. V dropped 5 bases and J dropped 2; count of bases not matched to a gene: 7. This CDR3 spans 15 amino acids. Germline V lookup: CDR1 MNHEY, CDR2 SMNVEV (reference sequence). The DNA of the CDR3 is TGTGCCAGCAGTGCGGCGGGGGATAACACAGATACGCAGTATTTT. Protein sequence: CASSAAGDNTDTQYF.

This chain connects TRBV6-5 to TRBJ2-3; 8 bases agree with TRBD2. With V trimmed by 5 bases and J by 6 bases, 7 bases remained unmatched. The germline gives CDR1 MNHEY, CDR2 SVGAGI. The CDR3 has 14 amino acids. The CDR3 nucleotides read TGTGCCAGCAGTCTAAGCGGGAGTCCGGATACGCAGTATTTT. This translates into CASSLSGSPDTQYF.

V and J are TRBV4-3 and TRBJ1-2; 7 nucleotides align to TRBD1. The CDR3 runs to 16 residues. V was pared by 1 base and J by 5 bases, with 10 bases of the junction left unmatched. Germline V gene lookup returns CDR1 LGHNA and CDR2 YSLEER. CDR3 protein: CASSQVGDSDKYGYTF. CDR3 DNA sequence: TGCGCCAGCAGCCAAGTAGGGGACAGTGACAAATATGGCTACACCTTC.

The gene calls are TRBV11-2 and TRBJ2-5, with 7 bases that match TRBD1. This CDR3 comprises 15 residues. From germline, CDR1 is SGHAT and CDR2 FQNNGV. Unmatched junction bases numbered 7, after V lost 1 base and J lost 5 bases. The CDR3 nucleotides read TGTGCCAGCAGCTTAGCACAGGGGTCCGTGGAGACCCAGTACTTC. The encoded protein is CASSLAQGSVETQYF.

The chain is built from TRBV7-3 and TRBJ1-4; possible D gene TRBD1, 5 bases. Germline lookup yields CDR1 SGHTA and CDR2 FQGTGA. CDR3 size: 15 residues. The V end lost 1 base, the J end lost 6 bases, and 12 bases lay between the germline ends. For the CDR3, the DNA is TGTGCCAGCAGCTTAAGGGCAGGGAGGGATGAAAAACTGTTTTTT. This sequence encodes CASSLRAGRDEKLFF.

The chain joins TRBV18 to TRBJ2-3, with TRBD2 matching over 9 bases. The CDR3 is made up of 16 amino acids. Germline lookup yields CDR1 KGHSH and CDR2 LQKENI. V dropped 3 bases and J dropped 5; count of bases not matched to a gene: 9. This chain's CDR3 is CASSPEAGGLGDTQYF. CDR3 coding DNA: TGTGCCAGCTCACCCGAGGCGGGGGGGCTTGGAGATACGCAGTATTTT.

The rearrangement links TRBV7-9 to TRBJ2-7; D gene ambiguous. The CDR3 contains 13 residues. In germline, CDR1 is SEHNR, CDR2 FQNEAQ (reference sequence). V was cut by 5 bases and J by 3 bases, with 11 bases left in between. Here the CDR3 DNA reads TGTGCCAGCAGCCCGAGACACGGCTACGAGCAGTACTTC. Its protein product is CASSPRHGYEQYF.

The CDR3 nucleotides read TGTGCCAGCAGCTTGGCCACTGAAGCTTTCTTT. Protein sequence: CASSLATEAFF. The gene calls are TRBV5-6 and TRBJ1-1, with D unresolved. The ends were cut back, 0 bases at V and 4 bases at J, with 1 base in the middle. Germline loops: CDR1 SGHDT, CDR2 YYEEEE. This CDR3 region has 11 residues.

This chain uses TRBV27 with TRBJ1-5, with 8 bases identical to TRBD1. CDR3 length: 15 residues. V was clipped by 3 bases and J by 5 bases; unmatched bases: 6. The germline V gene encodes CDR1 MNHEY and CDR2 SMNVEV (reference sequence). The CDR3 DNA sequence: TGTGCCAGCAGTTTTTCTGGACAGGGAGATCAGCCCCAGCATTTT. The encoded protein is CASSFSGQGDQPQHF.

The rearrangement joins TRBV4-1 to TRBJ1-1, with 7 bases fitting TRBD1. Germline CDR1 reads MGHRA; CDR2 reads YSYEKL. V lost 1 base, J lost 0 bases, and 2 bases stayed unmatched. This CDR3 is 15 amino acids long. The CDR3: CASSQVTGLNTEAFF. CDR3 in DNA: TGCGCCAGCAGCCAAGTGACAGGGCTGAACACTGAAGCTTTCTTT.

V and J are TRBV19 and TRBJ1-1, with TRBD1 as a possible D gene (6 bases). Trimming cost V 4 bases and J 4 bases, with 16 bases left between them. CDR1 LNHDA and CDR2 SQIVND come from the germline V gene (reference sequence). The CDR3 has 15 residues. CDR3: CASSSGGAGLTEAFF. The DNA for the CDR3 is TGTGCCAGTAGTAGCGGGGGGGCCGGGCTCACTGAAGCTTTCTTT.

This chain links TRBV7-2 with TRBJ2-7, with 8 nucleotides matching TRBD1. The germline V gene has CDR1 SGHTA and CDR2 FQGNSA. The CDR3 has 14 amino acids. V was pared by 0 bases and J by 3 bases, with 1 base of the junction left unmatched. For the CDR3, the DNA is TGTGCCAGCAGCTTAGCTGACAGGGGCTACGAGCAGTACTTC. Its protein is CASSLADRGYEQYF.

This chain connects TRBV7-6 to TRBJ1-1; D is ambiguous. CDR1 is SGHVS and CDR2 is FNYEAQ in the germline V gene. Trimming removed 5 bases at V and 7 bases at J, with 17 bases between. There are 14 residues in the CDR3. Written as DNA, the CDR3 is TGTGCCAGCAGCCGGACGTATGGGGAGGTTGAAGCTTTCTTT. It specifies CASSRTYGEVEAFF.

This chain joins TRBV4-3 and TRBJ2-2; possibly TRBD1 for D (7 bases). The CDR3 extends over 17 amino acids. V gave up 4 bases and J gave up 0 bases, with 15 bases separating them. Per germline, CDR1 LGHNA and CDR2 YSLEER. The CDR3: CASSPNRGGTNTGELFF. CDR3 sequence (DNA): TGCGCCAGCAGCCCAAACAGGGGCGGGACGAACACCGGGGAGCTGTTTTTT.

Comments on this clone: This specimen includes other DNA sequences encoding the same CDR3. V and J are TRBV27 and TRBJ2-7; D gene uncertain. Germline V gives CDR1 MNHEY, CDR2 SMNVEV (reference sequence). Trimming shortened V by 0 bases and J by 3 bases, and 9 bases separated the two germline ends. CDR3 size: 14 residues. CDR3 protein: CASSLSGYSYEQYF. The CDR3, as DNA: TGTGCCAGCAGTTTATCGGGTTATAGCTACGAGCAGTACTTC.

The genes are TRBV6-1 and TRBJ2-2, with TRBD1 as a possible D gene (5 bases). The CDR3 has 15 residues. Trimming pared 1 base from V and 4 bases from J, leaving 10 bases between. Germline CDR1 and CDR2: MNHNS and SASEGT. CDR3 in amino acids: CASSEVGHPTGELFF. Here the CDR3 DNA reads TGTGCCAGCAGTGAAGTCGGACACCCCACCGGGGAGCTGTTTTTT.

The V gene is TRBV28, the J gene TRBJ1-5; no firm D call. Germline lookup yields CDR1 MDHEN and CDR2 SYDVKM. This CDR3 region has 14 residues. Trimming pared 4 bases from V and 6 bases from J, leaving 13 bases between. CDR3 loop: CASSWSESGQPQHF. CDR3 nucleotide sequence: TGTGCCAGCAGTTGGTCGGAGAGCGGTCAGCCCCAGCATTTT.

This chain links TRBV28 with TRBJ1-5, with D perhaps TRBD1 (5 bases). The CDR3 is 15 residues long. Looked up from germline, CDR1 is MDHEN and CDR2 is SYDVKM. The V end was cut by 3 bases, the J end by 1 base, with 10 bases between. CDR3 nucleotides: TGTGCCAGCAGTTTCAACGGGGGAAGCAATCAGCCCCAGCATTTT. It specifies CASSFNGGSNQPQHF.

The chain joins TRBV27 to TRBJ1-5; tentative D call: TRBD1 (5 bases). Trimming took off 2 bases at V and 2 bases at J, with 10 bases between the two ends. The germline gives CDR1 MNHEY, CDR2 SMNVEV (reference sequence). The CDR3 length is 15 residues. CDR3 amino acids: CASSLRGGGNQPQHF. In DNA form, the CDR3 reads TGTGCCAGCAGTTTACGGGGAGGGGGCAATCAGCCCCAGCATTTT.

The rearrangement uses TRBV7-3 and TRBJ2-1, with 7 bases fitting TRBD1. J gave up 0 bases and V 5 bases, and 4 bases lay outside the gene matches. The CDR3 has 15 amino acids. Germline V gene data show CDR1 as SGHTA and CDR2 as FQGTGA. The CDR3 loop is CASSLRGSSYNEQFF. The CDR3, as DNA: TGTGCCAGCAGCCTCAGGGGGAGCTCCTACAATGAGCAGTTCTTC.

The rearrangement joins TRBV5-1 to TRBJ2-1; no reliable D call. The CDR3 length is 11 residues. V dropped 2 bases and J dropped 8 bases, with 5 bases sitting between them. Germline V gene lookup returns CDR1 SGHRS and CDR2 YFSETQ. In nucleotides, the CDR3 is TGCGCCAGCAGCTTTGTTGATGAGCAGTTCTTC. Protein product: CASSFVDEQFF.

The rearrangement links TRBV5-4 to TRBJ2-5; D call uncertain. Germline V lookup: CDR1 SGHNT, CDR2 YYREEE (reference sequence). V was shortened by 5 bases and J by 5 bases, with 7 bases between the two germline ends. The CDR3 contains 11 residues. The CDR3 sequence is CASSERETQYF. For the CDR3, the DNA is TGTGCCAGCAGTGAGAGGGAGACCCAGTACTTC.

This chain connects TRBV11-2 to TRBJ1-4; D unclear. This CDR3 is built from 13 residues. Between the trimmed V and J ends, which lost 5 bases and 5 bases, there was a span of 9 bases. Germline CDR1 and CDR2: SGHAT and FQNNGV. CDR3 amino acids: CASSGLGNEKLFF. CDR3 nucleotide sequence: TGTGCCAGCAGCGGGTTGGGGAATGAAAAACTGTTTTTT.

This clone appeared a single time. The V call is TRBV5-4, the J call TRBJ1-1; possible D gene TRBD1, 5 bases. From germline, CDR1 is SGHNT and CDR2 YYREEE (reference sequence). This CDR3 has 14 residues. The CDR3 region is CGWAGTAMNTEAFF. The DNA for the CDR3 is TGTGGGTGGGCAGGGACGGCTATGAACACTGAAGCTTTCTTT.

The gene calls are TRBV5-1 and TRBJ1-1; 7 positions agree with TRBD1. The CDR3 sequence is 15 residues long. Germline CDR1 SGHRS, CDR2 YFSETQ. The V segment lost 4 bases and the J segment 0 bases; nucleotides outside the gene matches: 6. The CDR3: CASSGGTAMNTEAFF. The CDR3 DNA reads TGCGCCAGCAGCGGGGGGACAGCCATGAACACTGAAGCTTTCTTT.

This clone has a single count. This chain links TRBV4-1 with TRBJ2-1; D ambiguous. Germline V gene data show CDR1 as MGHRA and CDR2 as YSYEKL. The CDR3 runs 14 residues. V lost 2 bases, J lost 9 bases, and 14 bases lay in between. The CDR3 coding sequence is TGCGCCAGCAGCCAAACCCCCCCCAATAGTGAGCAGTTCTTC. It is translated as CASSQTPPNSEQFF.

The chain joins TRBV5-6 to TRBJ1-2; a weak D match, TRBD1 (6 bases). This CDR3 region has 13 residues. CDR1 and CDR2 (germline): SGHDT, YYEEEE. Trimming pared 0 bases from V and 8 bases from J, leaving 11 bases between. This chain's CDR3 is CASSLEQGEGYTF. The CDR3 bases are TGTGCCAGCAGCTTGGAACAGGGTGAAGGCTACACCTTC.